Listed below are T cell receptor beta chains from one sample, sequenced in a study of T cells in Graves' hyperthyroidism and ophthalmopathy. MiXCR, run by TCRdb on the multiplex PCR reads, gives a single entry per CDR3 protein. The sample holds under 400,000 distinct CDR3 sequences, around 15% seen once. The sequenced sample consisted of blood. The receptors shown here come from a woman aged 55-75 years with Graves' ophthalmopathy. Both conserved end residues are part of each CDR3. Fields, in order: V gene, clone size, CDR3 length, J gene, D gene, CDR3 DNA, CDR3 protein. A D gene is named only where the DNA matches it firmly. Size is omitted from some rows. Given values are once, few, many or a class for expanded clones.

TRBV20-1,many,13,TRBJ1-1,NA,TGCAGTGCTGGACTGGGGGGTTACACTGAAGCTTTCTTT,CSAGLGGYTEAFF
TRBV7-9,NA,17,TRBJ1-1,NA,TGTGCCAGCAGCTTGGGCGATCGCGGGCAAAAAGGGACTGAAGCTTTCTTT,CASSLGDRGQKGTEAFF
TRBV12-3/TRBV12-4,few,12,TRBJ1-3,NA,TGTGCCAGCAGTGGCACTGGAAACACCATATATTTT,CASSGTGNTIYF
TRBV7-9,many,16,TRBJ2-5,TRBD2,TGTGCCAGCAGCTTCCCCTCTAGCGGGAGTTCGGAGACCCAGTACTTC,CASSFPSSGSSETQYF
TRBV30,NA,15,TRBJ1-6,NA,TGTGCCTGGAGTCAAGATACAGGATTAGGGTCACCCCTCCACTTT,CAWSQDTGLGSPLHF
TRBV6-5,many,13,TRBJ2-5,NA,TGTGCCAGCAGTTACGGGTTGGGAGAGACCCAGTACTTC,CASSYGLGETQYF
TRBV5-6,NA,13,TRBJ2-7,NA,TGTGCCAGCAGCAACACAGGGTCCTACGAGCAGTACTTC,CASSNTGSYEQYF
TRBV20-1,few,13,TRBJ2-7,TRBD2,TGCAGTGTGGTTCTAGCGGAGAACTACGAGCAGTACTTC,CSVVLAENYEQYF
TRBV18,many,13,TRBJ2-2,NA,TGTGCCAGCTCACCACCAGACACCGGGGAGCTGTTTTTT,CASSPPDTGELFF
TRBV5-1,NA,18,TRBJ2-6,TRBD1,TGCGCCAGCAGCTTGGATGTGACAGGGTCGGGGAGGGCCAACGTCCTGACTTTC,CASSLDVTGSGRANVLTF
TRBV7-3,many,15,TRBJ2-3,TRBD2,TGTGCCAGCAGCTCCGGACTAGCGGGCACAGATACGCAGTATTTT,CASSSGLAGTDTQYF
TRBV6-1,many,16,TRBJ2-1,NA,TGTGCCAGCAGCGAGGGTTGGGGGGAGGCCTACAATGAGCAGTTCTTC,CASSEGWGEAYNEQFF
TRBV7-9,NA,17,TRBJ2-1,TRBD2,TGTGCCAGCAGCTTATCGGGACTAGCGGGAGGGCCAGGTGAGCAGTTCTTC,CASSLSGLAGGPGEQFF
TRBV5-6,NA,16,TRBJ2-5,TRBD1,TGTGCCAGCAGCTTAAGACAGGGACCGTCTGGTGAGACCCAGTACTTC,CASSLRQGPSGETQYF
TRBV2,many,13,TRBJ1-2,NA,TGTGCCAGCAGTGAGGAGAACTTCTATGGCTACACCTTC,CASSEENFYGYTF
TRBV2,NA,21,TRBJ2-6,TRBD1,TGTACCAGCAGTGAAGGGTTTTTGGACAGGGGGCCCCACCGCGGGGCCAACGTCCTGACTTTC,CTSSEGFLDRGPHRGANVLTF
TRBV14,NA,17,TRBJ2-1,TRBD2,TGTGCCAGCAGCCAGAGGGCTAGCGGGAGTTGGTACAATGAGCAGTTCTTC,CASSQRASGSWYNEQFF